The clone carrying this T cell receptor (beta chain) was seen only a few times. What it recognizes is unknown. Germline V CDR1 and CDR2: LGHDT, YNNKEL (reference sequence). The trim removed 1 base at V and 6 bases at J, leaving 17 bases unmatched. This CDR3 contains 18 residues. The PBMCs were sourced from fresh peripheral blood (approximately 10 ml). Amplified regions were TCR beta CDR3 sequences from RNA transcripts. HTBI primers were used for first-round RT-PCR of the TCR CDR3. TCRdb re-derived calls from the multiplex PCR reads in MiXCR, one entry per CDR3 protein. The table lists fewer than 350,000 distinct CDR3 sequences, approximately 18% of them singletons, with about a sixth in the top ten. This sample is drawn from a study of T cells in Graves' hyperthyroidism and ophthalmopathy. Overall study findings and caveats: The model's output predicted ophthalmopathy at a median of 6.5 months prior to onset.

The sequence derives from a woman aged 40 to 49 with Graves' ophthalmopathy. Input material: blood. The V and J genes are TRBV3-1 and TRBJ2-7; 8 nucleotides line up with TRBD2. The CDR3 DNA sequence: TGTGCCAGCAGCCAAGTTCCCGTGATGGTAGCGGGATCCCTCGAGCAGTACTTC. This gives the protein CASSQVPVMVAGSLEQYF.